A selection of T cell receptor beta chains follows, all from one sample in a study of blood T cell repertoires in COVID-19. Data came from immunoSEQ multiplex PCR; TCRdb stores just in-frame clones and leaves some out. The sample lists 130,000 or so clones, around 84% occurring once. Sequences were obtained from peripheral blood. All receptors come from a woman aged 60 to 75 with acute or convalescent COVID-19. Both conserved end residues are trimmed from each CDR3. Each record gives: J gene, V gene, CDR3 protein.

J gene: TRBJ2-1; V gene: TRBV2; CDR3 protein: ASSLFTSGGNEQF
J gene: TRBJ1-5; V gene: TRBV4-1; CDR3 protein: ASSQGVQGQNQPQH
J gene: TRBJ1-4; V gene: TRBV3-1/TRBV3-2; CDR3 protein: ASSRGDRGRRTTEKLF
J gene: TRBJ2-1; V gene: TRBV28; CDR3 protein: ASSPAGGYNEQF
J gene: TRBJ1-6; V gene: TRBV4-1; CDR3 protein: ASSQEQGNSPLH
J gene: TRBJ1-5; V gene: TRBV20-1; CDR3 protein: SASGYNQPQH
J gene: TRBJ2-1; V gene: TRBV11-2; CDR3 protein: ASSLRGVYNEQF
J gene: TRBJ1-3; V gene: TRBV5-1; CDR3 protein: ASSLGQGTGNTIY
J gene: TRBJ1-2; V gene: TRBV11-2; CDR3 protein: ASSPGTERDYGYT
J gene: TRBJ2-7; V gene: TRBV3-1/TRBV3-2; CDR3 protein: ASSQRTSGFHEQY
J gene: TRBJ2-3; V gene: TRBV5-1; CDR3 protein: ASTLAGGADTQY
J gene: TRBJ1-5; V gene: TRBV6-5; CDR3 protein: ASSYGVNSNQPQH
J gene: TRBJ2-7; V gene: TRBV7-9; CDR3 protein: ASSLGAPNYEQY
J gene: TRBJ1-2; V gene: TRBV27; CDR3 protein: ASSYTPDRGRTYGYT
J gene: TRBJ1-2; V gene: TRBV6-2/TRBV6-3; CDR3 protein: ASSPRGGQGRNYGYT
J gene: TRBJ1-1; V gene: TRBV2; CDR3 protein: ASRLPRVNTEAF
J gene: TRBJ1-6; V gene: TRBV19; CDR3 protein: ASSPGTGNSPLH
J gene: TRBJ2-2; V gene: TRBV7-9; CDR3 protein: ASSSGMRTGELF
J gene: TRBJ1-6; V gene: TRBV28; CDR3 protein: ASSGQGTRGSPLH
J gene: TRBJ2-3; V gene: TRBV11-2; CDR3 protein: ASSSKGPRTLRLGGTQY
J gene: TRBJ1-3; V gene: TRBV29-1; CDR3 protein: SATGNPGNTIY
J gene: TRBJ1-2; V gene: TRBV2; CDR3 protein: ASSDAGGLYGYT
J gene: TRBJ1-4; V gene: TRBV28; CDR3 protein: ATTSVINEKLF
J gene: TRBJ2-1; V gene: TRBV10-3; CDR3 protein: AIKGGNEQF
J gene: TRBJ2-3; V gene: TRBV7-9; CDR3 protein: ASSPRGAQY
J gene: TRBJ2-1; V gene: TRBV7-3; CDR3 protein: ASSLQGNEQF
J gene: TRBJ1-2; V gene: TRBV28; CDR3 protein: AGDTGYGYT
J gene: TRBJ1-2; V gene: TRBV29-1; CDR3 protein: SVPDRGDGYT
J gene: TRBJ1-4; V gene: TRBV30; CDR3 protein: AWSGEGATNEKLF
J gene: TRBJ2-7; V gene: TRBV11-3; CDR3 protein: ASSLAGTTYEQY
J gene: TRBJ1-6; V gene: TRBV3-1/TRBV3-2; CDR3 protein: ASSHLSVYNSPLH
J gene: TRBJ1-3; V gene: TRBV11-3; CDR3 protein: ASSLTQGANGNTIY
J gene: TRBJ2-3; V gene: TRBV7-8; CDR3 protein: ASSRGATSHLTDTQY
J gene: TRBJ1-6; V gene: TRBV12-3/TRBV12-4; CDR3 protein: ASSLQGNSPLH
J gene: TRBJ2-1; V gene: TRBV19; CDR3 protein: ASRPPGRGRGTDEQF
J gene: TRBJ2-1; V gene: TRBV29-1; CDR3 protein: SVSGGAWDEQF
J gene: TRBJ2-7; V gene: TRBV27; CDR3 protein: ASSQNRGLSSYEQY
J gene: TRBJ2-1; V gene: TRBV28; CDR3 protein: ASSLSGGAYNEQF
J gene: TRBJ1-4; V gene: TRBV30; CDR3 protein: AWSRGNEKLF
J gene: TRBJ2-1; V gene: TRBV29-1; CDR3 protein: SVEDFQGANEQF
J gene: TRBJ1-2; V gene: TRBV2; CDR3 protein: ASRQGRIGYT
J gene: TRBJ2-1; V gene: TRBV7-3; CDR3 protein: ASSISGGFNNEQF
J gene: TRBJ2-5; V gene: TRBV27; CDR3 protein: ASSRRDRVETQY
J gene: TRBJ2-5; V gene: TRBV11-2; CDR3 protein: ASSPLSETQY
J gene: TRBJ2-1; V gene: TRBV11-2; CDR3 protein: ASSPPGRGGFPYNEQF
J gene: TRBJ1-1; V gene: TRBV10-1; CDR3 protein: ASSATGAPEAF
J gene: TRBJ1-6; V gene: TRBV19; CDR3 protein: ASSIRGRGLNNSPLH
J gene: TRBJ1-5; V gene: TRBV19; CDR3 protein: ASNIDRRSNQPQH
J gene: TRBJ2-1; V gene: TRBV27; CDR3 protein: ASSYGLGAGEDHNEQF
J gene: TRBJ1-2; V gene: TRBV29-1; CDR3 protein: SVRQGGYGYT
J gene: TRBJ2-7; V gene: TRBV27; CDR3 protein: ASMGQGFYEQY
J gene: TRBJ1-2; V gene: TRBV5-1; CDR3 protein: ASSSNRNGYT
J gene: TRBJ1-4; V gene: TRBV25-1; CDR3 protein: ASSARPSTNEKLF
J gene: TRBJ1-5; V gene: TRBV7-3; CDR3 protein: ASSLTGGLGQPQH
J gene: TRBJ2-5; V gene: TRBV4-3; CDR3 protein: ASSQDSSGRRETQY
J gene: TRBJ1-3; V gene: TRBV11-3; CDR3 protein: ASSSRVGLKGNTIY
J gene: TRBJ2-7; V gene: TRBV28; CDR3 protein: ASRPAGQGKY